This TCR beta chain was sequenced during a study of breast tumors, draining lymph nodes, adjacent tissues. Findings and limits, study-wide: Tumor TCR diversity was below lymph nodes but above nontumor tissue. Tumor T cell lymph node origin was a supported hypothesis, not proven. Tumor and nontumor repertoires were significantly more similar in luminal-like than in basal-like breast cancer. Findings are consistent with lymph node origin and intratumoral expansion of most tumor T cells.

Samples came from axillary lymph nodes draining the breast cancer. From the multiplex PCR reads, TCRdb called clonotypes with MiXCR, one entry per CDR3 protein. This sample carries some 130,000 distinct CDR3 sequences, over 20% of them seen once, and the ten largest clones take over 2%. Per the germline V gene, CDR1 is SGHDT and CDR2 is YYEEEE. The CDR3 covers 11 residues. After removal of 3 bases from V and 12 bases from J, the junction contained 4 bases not matched to a gene. This clonotype came up once. Its target is unknown. A much larger clone sits a single nucleotide away, making a read error possible. The CDR3 ends on some other residue instead of the conserved phenylalanine or tryptophan, so this is likely a read error.

This chain connects TRBV5-6 to TRBJ2-3, with TRBD1 matching over 7 bases. Sample: axillary lymph node tissue. This sequence originates from a female donor with breast cancer. Some clones in this sample may be carry-over from other donors' samples. The CDR3 reads CASSSTGSQYL. CDR3 DNA sequence: TGTGCCAGCAGCTCGACAGGGTCTCAGTATTTA.